The present entry profiles one T cell receptor beta chain with its context. Its antigen remains unidentified. This specimen comes from a study of T cell responses to AZD1222 COVID-19 vaccine. Overall study results and limits: Clonal diversity was possibly underestimated, and white British individuals and females predominated among donors. Just 5 or 6 AZD1222 recipients tested seropositive at baseline. Across the whole spike, CD4 TCRs peaked at regions 160-218 and 743-854. Among spike-specific TCRs, nearly half reportedly target unmutated variant regions.

The data were produced by immunoSEQ multiplex PCR, yet TCRdb's version contains in-frame clones alone and is incomplete. The sample holds some 90,000 clones, about 88% seen once. The sequence was collected from an adult in good health. The input for sequencing was peripheral blood, taken on day 0 of AZD1222 vaccination.

The chain's CDR3 is CASRGEENQPQHF. CDR3 in DNA: TGTGCCAGCCGAGGGGAAGAGAATCAGCCCCAGCATTTT. V is TRBV18 and J is TRBJ1-5; possible D gene TRBD1, 5 bases. Germline V lookup: CDR1 KGHSH, CDR2 LQKENI. Trimming pared 8 bases from V and 4 bases from J, leaving 12 bases between. The CDR3 runs to 13 residues. Variable domain in full (rest from reference TRBV18 and TRBJ1-5): NAGVMQNPRHLVRRRGQEARLRCSPMKGHSHVYWYRQLPEEGLKFMVYLQKENIIDESGMPKERFSAEFPKEGPSILRIQQVVRGDSAAYFCASRGEENQPQHFGDGTRLSIL.